The entry below gives a single TCR beta chain sequence along with its context. The antigen is not known. Tumor samples were obtained before definitive surgery or chemotherapy. The record originates from a study of high-grade serous ovarian cancer treatment subgroups. As for the study in general: Each sample yielded on average 7,494 unique TCR beta rearrangements from more than 13,000 reads. Whole-study results and caveats: Repertoire similarity ranged about 0.1 to 0.85 between tumors of one patient. The analyses considered CDR3 and ignored CDR1 and CDR2.

The V end was cut by 4 bases, the J end by 2 bases, with 9 bases between. Germline V gives CDR1 SGHAT, CDR2 FQNNGV. The CDR3 runs to 13 residues. Data came from immunoSEQ multiplex PCR; TCRdb stores just in-frame clones and leaves some out. Here the sample spans 2,500 to 3,000 clones, roughly 75% being singletons. The gene calls are TRBV11-2 and TRBJ2-7, with D unclear. The material sequenced was tumor tissue. This receptor was obtained from a human donor with high-grade serous ovarian cancer. The CDR3 nucleotides are TGTGCCAGCAGCTCGACCGCCCCCTACGAGCAGTACTTC. Amino acids: CASSSTAPYEQYF.